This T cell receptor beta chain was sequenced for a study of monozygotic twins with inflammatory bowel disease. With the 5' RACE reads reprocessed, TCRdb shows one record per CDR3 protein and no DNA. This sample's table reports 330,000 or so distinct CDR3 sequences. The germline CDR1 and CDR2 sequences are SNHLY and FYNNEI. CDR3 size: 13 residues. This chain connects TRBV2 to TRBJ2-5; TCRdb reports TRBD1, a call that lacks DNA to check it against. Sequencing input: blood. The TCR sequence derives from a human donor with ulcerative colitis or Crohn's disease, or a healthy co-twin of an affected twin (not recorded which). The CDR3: CASSNRVRETQYF.